This T cell receptor beta chain was sequenced during a study of CD8+CD57+ T cells in acquired aplastic anemia. As for the study in general: CD4+ and CD8+ cells, once sorted, gave DNA averaging roughly 3.2 ug. Average CD4+ read depth in healthy donors was around 10 million reads.

Deletions cut 0 bases from V and 3 bases from J, with 18 bases between. This CDR3 spans 16 amino acids. CDR1 is DFQATT, CDR2 SNEGSKA, per germline (reference sequence). This clonotype was observed at least ten times. Its antigen is undetermined. Genomic DNA was employed as the template in profiling TCR beta VDJ and CDR3. TCRdb used MiXCR to reprocess the reads, holding one entry per CDR3 protein. The data hold tens of thousands of distinct CDR3 sequences, with under 55% observed a single time. Overall study results and limits: CD8+ Simpson's diversity showed no significant patient-control difference.

The sequenced sample was sorted CD4+, CD8+, or CD8+CD57+ T cells (not recorded which) from PBMCs. The source of this sequence is a human donor in good health, serving as a control. The V gene is TRBV20-1, the J gene TRBJ2-7; D is perhaps TRBD2 (5 bases). In nucleotides, the CDR3 is TGCAGTGCTAGAGATCACGTTACTAGAATTAGCTACGAGCAGTACTTC. It is translated as CSARDHVTRISYEQYF.